This entry describes one TCR beta chain. The antigen remains unidentified. The data stem from a study of T cell responses to AZD1222 COVID-19 vaccine. V dropped 2 bases and J dropped 6 bases, with 8 bases sitting between them. This CDR3 comprises 13 residues. Germline V lookup: CDR1 MDHEN, CDR2 SYDVKM. The method was immunoSEQ multiplex PCR; TCRdb's version includes in-frame clones alone and lacks a portion of them. Among over 110,000 clones listed, 85% to 95% were seen once. Points from the study as a whole: Reportedly, nearly half the spike-specific TCRs target unmutated variant regions. Spike regions recognized by vaccine-associated CD4 TCRs spanned the protein, led by 160-218 and 743-854. At baseline, just 6 or 7 AZD1222 recipients tested seropositive. The donor group comprised mostly white British people and more females; the analysis possibly underestimated clonal diversity.

The gene calls are TRBV28 and TRBJ2-1; D possibly corresponds to TRBD2 (6 bases). The sequence derives from an adult who had recovered from COVID-19. The specimen was peripheral blood, collected after recovery from COVID-19. The CDR3 nucleotides read TGTGCCAGCAGTTTAGGCGGGATCAATGAGCAGTTCTTC. Protein sequence: CASSLGGINEQFF.